This TCR beta chain derives from a study of molecular identifiers for immune sequencing clone quantification. Study at large: Naive CD8 cell RNA, from 20,000 or 100,000 cells, was split five ways in replicates, with four sequenced. Study-level findings and limits: Identical TCR molecules that share a barcode could lead to an underestimation of highly expanded clone sizes. In naive cells, under 1% of molecules belonged to clones above 20 RNA copies, against over 98% in effector cells.

This clonotype showed up just a few times. Antigen specificity is unknown. In TCRdb, the PCR reads were re-called with MiXCR into one record per CDR3 protein. The data contain some 580,000 distinct CDR3 sequences, about 25% of them singletons. The sample taken for sequencing was naive CD8+ T cells from blood, with Jurkat cell RNA spiked in. Subset indicated: FACS-sorted CD8+CD4-CCR7+CD45RA+ naive T cells. The receptor was derived from a human donor in good health. Some libraries in this study had Jurkat cell RNA spiked in.

This CDR3 is CASLADSTDTQYF. As DNA, the CDR3 is TGTGCCAGCCTAGCGGATAGCACAGATACGCAGTATTTT. The chain has TRBV13 and TRBJ2-3, with 7 bases aligning to TRBD2. The V gene's germline CDR1 is PRHDT and CDR2 FYEKMQ (reference sequence). This CDR3 has 13 amino acids. The V and J ends lost 8 bases and 0 bases, in that order; junction bases with no gene match: 2.